The 14 T cell receptor beta chains reported below all come from one sample, sequenced in a study of shared clonotypes between healthy human individuals. Terminally differentiated effector memory CD45RA+ cells were left out of the naive CD8 fraction, which was CD45RO-negative and positively selected for CCR7. Profiling relied on immunoSEQ multiplex PCR, and the TCRdb table lists in-frame clones only, not all of them. The sample lists about 1.9 million clones, 85% to 95% occurring once. Sequenced sample: naive CD8+ T cells from PBMCs. The receptors stem from a man younger than 35 in good health. Some clones in this sample may be carry-over from other donors' samples.

Written as DNA, the CDR3 is TGTGCCAGTTCTGGGCGACACAATGAGCAGTTCTTC. Translated: CASSGRHNEQFF. V is TRBV19 and J is TRBJ2-1; D not certain. The germline V and J ends were trimmed by 8 bases and 5 bases, with 10 bases remaining between them. From germline, CDR1 is LNHDA and CDR2 SQIVND (reference sequence). CDR3 size: 12 residues.

This chain connects TRBV29-1 to TRBJ1-1; TRBD1 matches 7 bases. The J segment lost 2 bases and the V segment lost 7 bases, leaving 4 bases of the junction unmatched. Per germline, CDR1 SQVTM and CDR2 ANQGSEA. The CDR3 is 12 amino acids. CDR3 DNA: TGCAGCGCTGACAGGGCCAACACTGAAGCTTTCTTT. Residues: CSADRANTEAFF.

The chain links TRBV5-4 to TRBJ2-5; 7 positions match TRBD1. In germline, CDR1 is SGHNT, CDR2 YYREEE (reference sequence). J was trimmed by 10 bases and V by 5 bases; bases with no gene match: 20. The length of the CDR3 is 16 residues. The CDR3 reads CASSDVGPQGERGQYF. In DNA form, the CDR3 reads TGTGCCAGCAGTGATGTGGGGCCCCAGGGGGAGCGTGGCCAGTACTTC.

This clone was recorded only once. The CDR3 nucleotides read TGTGCCAGCAGCCCCCCCCGGGCTACCTACGAGCAGTACTTC. This translates into CASSPPRATYEQYF. The J gene is TRBJ2-7, the V gene TRBV7-8; D remains unclear. Deletions cut 5 bases from V and 2 bases from J, with 13 bases between. The CDR3 sequence is 14 residues long. Germline loops: CDR1 SGHVS, CDR2 FQNEAQ.

The V gene is TRBV28, the J gene TRBJ2-3, with D perhaps matching TRBD1 (6 bases). Germline CDR1 MDHEN, CDR2 SYDVKM. The CDR3 loop spans 15 amino acids. Deletions cut 2 bases from V and 7 bases from J, with 16 bases between. DNA of the CDR3: TGTGCCAGCAGTTTAGAGGCAGGGGACCTTTATACGCAGTATTTT. Protein: CASSLEAGDLYTQYF.

V and J are TRBV6-5 and TRBJ2-7; D may be TRBD1 (6 bases). Germline loops: CDR1 MNHEY, CDR2 SVGAGI. Trimming removed 3 bases from V and 0 bases from J, with 9 bases in between. The CDR3 is 14 residues long. CDR3 DNA: TGTGCCAGCAGTTATCAGGGGTTCTCCTACGAGCAGTACTTC. It encodes CASSYQGFSYEQYF.

This clone has just one count. The chain uses TRBV9 and TRBJ2-5, with a tentative D call TRBD1 (5 bases). Trimming cost V 0 bases and J 1 base, with 19 bases left between them. Germline CDR1 SGDLS, CDR2 YYNGEE. The CDR3 has 18 amino acids. CDR3 residues: CASSVGLRRTGFQETQYF. The CDR3, as DNA: TGTGCCAGCAGCGTAGGGTTGCGCAGAACAGGTTTCCAAGAGACCCAGTACTTC. Full variable domain (remainder filled in from reference TRBV9 and TRBJ2-5): DSGVTQTPKHLITATGQRVTLRCSPRSGDLSVYWYQQSLDQGLQFLIQYYNGEERAKGNILERFSAQQFPDLHSELNLSSLELGDSALYFCASSVGLRRTGFQETQYFGPGTRLLVL.

V gene TRBV13 combines with J gene TRBJ2-7; D is perhaps TRBD1 or TRBD2 (5 bases each). Trimming cost V 5 bases and J 3 bases, with 14 bases left between them. Germline CDR1 reads PRHDT; CDR2 reads FYEKMQ (reference sequence). CDR3 length equals 14 residues. In nucleotides, the CDR3 is TGTGCCAGCAGCCGGGGACGGATTAACTACGAGCAGTACTTC. Its translation: CASSRGRINYEQYF.

The chain couples TRBV27 to TRBJ2-3; D remains unclear. CDR1 and CDR2 (germline): MNHEY, SMNVEV (reference sequence). CDR3 length: 15 amino acids. Trimming cost V 0 bases and J 4 bases, with 11 bases left between them. CDR3 in amino acids: CASSLSTPSADTQYF. The CDR3 DNA is TGTGCCAGCAGTTTATCGACTCCATCGGCAGATACGCAGTATTTT.

The chain links TRBV9 to TRBJ2-1; 7 positions agree with TRBD2. CDR3 length: 16 residues. V lost 3 bases to trimming and J lost 5 bases; unmatched junction nucleotides: 11. The germline V gene encodes CDR1 SGDLS and CDR2 YYNGEE. The CDR3 nucleotides are TGTGCCAGCAGCGGTCACACTCGCGGGAGCGACAATGAGCAGTTCTTC. Translation: CASSGHTRGSDNEQFF.

The chain joins TRBV27 to TRBJ2-7, with D uncertain. This CDR3 is built from 13 residues. Germline values: CDR1 MNHEY, CDR2 SMNVEV (reference sequence). The V and J ends lost 5 bases and 9 bases respectively, with 17 bases between them. CDR3 DNA: TGTGCCAGCAGTCGCCCTAGGGCTGTCCGGCAGTACTTC. It specifies CASSRPRAVRQYF.

This chain joins TRBV25-1 and TRBJ2-1; D is ambiguous. Germline CDR1 and CDR2: MGHDK and SYGVNS. V lost 2 bases and J lost 9, with 11 bases in between. This CDR3 is built from 13 residues. DNA of the CDR3: TGTGCCAGCAGTGAAGTTTTTGGTAGTGAGCAGTTCTTC. Protein sequence: CASSEVFGSEQFF.

This chain joins TRBV7-9 and TRBJ1-2, with D unresolved. Trimming cost V 1 base and J 4 bases, with 7 bases left between them. There are 13 residues in the CDR3. Germline CDR1 and CDR2: SEHNR and FQNEAQ (reference sequence). The CDR3 region is CASSLDRIYGYTF. The CDR3 nucleotides read TGTGCCAGCAGCTTAGACCGGATCTATGGCTACACCTTC.

Points on this clone: Additional DNA sequences in this sample encode the identical CDR3. The chain couples TRBV27 to TRBJ1-2; possibly TRBD1 for D (6 bases). CDR1 and CDR2 (germline): MNHEY, SMNVEV (reference sequence). Between the trimmed V and J ends, which lost 6 bases and 4 bases, there was a span of 15 bases. The length of the CDR3 is 14 residues. CDR3 coding DNA: TGTGCCAGCAGCCCTGGGGGGGCCCCCTATGGCTACACCTTC. Its translation is CASSPGGAPYGYTF.